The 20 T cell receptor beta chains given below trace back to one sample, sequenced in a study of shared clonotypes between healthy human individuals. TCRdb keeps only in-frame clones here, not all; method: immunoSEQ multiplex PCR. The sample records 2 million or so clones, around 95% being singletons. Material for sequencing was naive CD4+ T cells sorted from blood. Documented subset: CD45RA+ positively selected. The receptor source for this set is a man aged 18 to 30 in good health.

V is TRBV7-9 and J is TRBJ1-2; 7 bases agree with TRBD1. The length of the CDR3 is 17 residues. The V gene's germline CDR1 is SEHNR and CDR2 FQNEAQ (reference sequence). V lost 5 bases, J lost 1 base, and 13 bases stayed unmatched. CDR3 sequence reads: CASSPTLRQGLNYGYTF. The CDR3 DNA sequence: TGTGCCAGCAGCCCAACCCTTCGACAGGGACTTAACTATGGCTACACCTTC.

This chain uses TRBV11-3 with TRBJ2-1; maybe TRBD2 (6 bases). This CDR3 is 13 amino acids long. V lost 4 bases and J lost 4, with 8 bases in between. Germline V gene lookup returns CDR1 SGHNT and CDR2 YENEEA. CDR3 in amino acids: CASSSGGYNEQFF. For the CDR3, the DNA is TGTGCCAGCAGCTCTGGGGGGTACAATGAGCAGTTCTTC.

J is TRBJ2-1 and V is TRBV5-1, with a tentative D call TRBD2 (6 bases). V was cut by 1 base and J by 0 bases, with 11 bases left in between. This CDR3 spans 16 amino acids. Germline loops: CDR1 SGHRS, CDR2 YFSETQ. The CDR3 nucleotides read TGCGCCAGCAGCTTGTACGGGGGAGGCTCCTACAATGAGCAGTTCTTC. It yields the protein CASSLYGGGSYNEQFF.

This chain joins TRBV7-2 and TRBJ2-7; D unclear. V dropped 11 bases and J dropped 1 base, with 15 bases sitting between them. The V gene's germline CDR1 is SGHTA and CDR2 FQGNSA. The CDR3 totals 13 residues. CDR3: CAVRPGSSYEQYF. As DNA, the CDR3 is TGTGCCGTAAGACCCGGGTCGTCCTACGAGCAGTACTTC.

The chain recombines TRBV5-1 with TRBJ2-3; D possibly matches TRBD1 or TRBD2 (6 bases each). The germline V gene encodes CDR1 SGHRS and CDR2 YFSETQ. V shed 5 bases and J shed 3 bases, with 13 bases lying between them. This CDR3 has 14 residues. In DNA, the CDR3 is TGCGCCAGCAGTAGGGGGGATCGGACAGATACGCAGTATTTT. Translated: CASSRGDRTDTQYF.

CDR3 residues: CASSPAGASGNTIYF. CDR3 in DNA: TGTGCCAGCAGCCCAGCTGGAGCCTCTGGAAACACCATATATTTT. The V gene is TRBV11-2, the J gene TRBJ1-3; D gene ambiguous. Germline loops: CDR1 SGHAT, CDR2 FQNNGV. The V end lost 5 bases, the J end lost 0 bases, and 11 bases lay between the germline ends. This CDR3 has 15 amino acids. Looking up the rest from reference TRBV11-2 and TRBJ1-3 gives the full variable domain: EAGVAQSPRYKIIEKRQSVAFWCNPISGHATLYWYQQILGQGPKLLIQFQNNGVVDDSQLPKDRFSAERLKGVDSTLKIQPAKLEDSAVYLCASSPAGASGNTIYFGEGSWLTVV.

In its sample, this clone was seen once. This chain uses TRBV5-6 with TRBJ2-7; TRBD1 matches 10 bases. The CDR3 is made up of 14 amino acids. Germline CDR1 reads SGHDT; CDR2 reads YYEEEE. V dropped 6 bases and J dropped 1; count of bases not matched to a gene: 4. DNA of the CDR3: TGTGCCAGCATGCGGACAGGGGGATCCTACGAGCAGTACTTC. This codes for CASMRTGGSYEQYF. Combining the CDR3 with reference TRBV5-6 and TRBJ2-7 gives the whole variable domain DAGVTQSPTHLIKTRGQQVTLRCSPKSGHDTVSWYQQALGQGPQFIFQYYEEEERQRGNFPDRFSGHQFPNYSSELNVNALLLGDSALYLCASMRTGGSYEQYFGPGTRLTVT.

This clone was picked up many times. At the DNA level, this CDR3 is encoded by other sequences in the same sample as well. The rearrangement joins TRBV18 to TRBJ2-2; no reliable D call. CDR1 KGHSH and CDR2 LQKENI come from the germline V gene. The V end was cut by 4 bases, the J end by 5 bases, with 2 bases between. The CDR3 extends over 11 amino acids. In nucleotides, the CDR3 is TGTGCCAGCTCACAGACCGGGGAGCTGTTTTTT. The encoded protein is CASSQTGELFF.

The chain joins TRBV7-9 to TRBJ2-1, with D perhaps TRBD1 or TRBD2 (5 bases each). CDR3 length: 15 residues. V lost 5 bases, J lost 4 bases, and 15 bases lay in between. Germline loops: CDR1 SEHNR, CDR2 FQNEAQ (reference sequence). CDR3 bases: TGTGCCAGCAGCGGACTCAGGGAAACTTACAATGAGCAGTTCTTC. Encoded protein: CASSGLRETYNEQFF.

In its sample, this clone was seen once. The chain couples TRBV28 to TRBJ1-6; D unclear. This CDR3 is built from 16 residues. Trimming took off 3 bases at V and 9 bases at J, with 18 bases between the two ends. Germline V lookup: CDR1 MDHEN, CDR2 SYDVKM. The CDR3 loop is CASSLSGIGLISPLHF. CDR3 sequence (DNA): TGTGCCAGCAGTTTGTCGGGAATCGGTTTGATTTCACCCCTCCACTTT.

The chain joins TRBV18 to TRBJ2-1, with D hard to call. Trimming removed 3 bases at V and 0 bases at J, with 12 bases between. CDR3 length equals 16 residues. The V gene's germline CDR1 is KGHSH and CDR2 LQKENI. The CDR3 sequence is CASSPVEGNSYNEQFF. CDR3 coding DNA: TGTGCCAGCTCACCCGTAGAAGGGAACTCCTACAATGAGCAGTTCTTC.

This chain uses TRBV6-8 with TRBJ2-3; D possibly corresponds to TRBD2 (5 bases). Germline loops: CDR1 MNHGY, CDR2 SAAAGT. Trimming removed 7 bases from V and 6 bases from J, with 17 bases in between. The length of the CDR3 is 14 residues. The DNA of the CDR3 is TGTGCCAGCATACCGGGGATCCTGGCGGATACGCAGTATTTT. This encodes CASIPGILADTQYF.

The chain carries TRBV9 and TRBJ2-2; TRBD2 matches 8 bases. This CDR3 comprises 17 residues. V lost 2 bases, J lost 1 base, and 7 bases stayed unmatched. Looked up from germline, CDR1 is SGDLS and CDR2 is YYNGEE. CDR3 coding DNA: TGTGCCAGCAGCGTTCTTCTAGCGGGCGTGAACACCGGGGAGCTGTTTTTT. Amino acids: CASSVLLAGVNTGELFF.

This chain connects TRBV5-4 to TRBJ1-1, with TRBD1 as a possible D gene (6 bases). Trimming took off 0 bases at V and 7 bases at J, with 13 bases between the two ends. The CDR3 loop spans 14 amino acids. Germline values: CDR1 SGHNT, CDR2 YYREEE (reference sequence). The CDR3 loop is CASSLASRTDEAFF. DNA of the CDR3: TGTGCCAGCAGCTTGGCCAGCCGGACAGATGAAGCTTTCTTT.

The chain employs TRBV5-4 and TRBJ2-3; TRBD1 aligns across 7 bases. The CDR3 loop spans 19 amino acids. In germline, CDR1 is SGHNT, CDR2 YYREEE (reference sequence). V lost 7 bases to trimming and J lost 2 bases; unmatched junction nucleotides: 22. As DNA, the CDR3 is TGTGCCAGCCAGAACCGGGACGCTCCGACCGAGGGGGCCACAGATACGCAGTATTTT. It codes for CASQNRDAPTEGATDTQYF.

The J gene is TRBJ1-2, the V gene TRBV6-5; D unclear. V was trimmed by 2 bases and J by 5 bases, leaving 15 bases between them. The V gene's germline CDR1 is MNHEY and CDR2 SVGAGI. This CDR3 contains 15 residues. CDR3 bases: TGTGCCAGCAGTTACGACCCAACTGGAGGGTATGGCTACACCTTC. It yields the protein CASSYDPTGGYGYTF.

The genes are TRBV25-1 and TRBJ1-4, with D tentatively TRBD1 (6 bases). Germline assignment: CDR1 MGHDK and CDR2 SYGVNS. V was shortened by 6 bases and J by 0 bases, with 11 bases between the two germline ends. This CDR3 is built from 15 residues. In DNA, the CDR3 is TGTGCCAGCAGAGGGGGTTTGGCAACTAATGAAAAACTGTTTTTT. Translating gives CASRGGLATNEKLFF.

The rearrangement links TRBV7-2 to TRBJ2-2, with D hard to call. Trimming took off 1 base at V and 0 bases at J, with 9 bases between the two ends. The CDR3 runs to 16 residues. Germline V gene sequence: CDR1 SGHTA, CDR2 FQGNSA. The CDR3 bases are TGTGCCAGCAGCTTAGGGAAGCTAGCGAACACCGGGGAGCTGTTTTTT. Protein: CASSLGKLANTGELFF.

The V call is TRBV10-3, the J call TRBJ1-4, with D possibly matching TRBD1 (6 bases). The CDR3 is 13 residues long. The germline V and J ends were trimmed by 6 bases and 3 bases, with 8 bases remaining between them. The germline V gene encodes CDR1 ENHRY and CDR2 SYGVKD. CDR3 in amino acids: CAIRQGPNEKLFF. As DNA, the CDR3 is TGTGCCATCAGACAGGGTCCTAATGAAAAACTGTTTTTT.

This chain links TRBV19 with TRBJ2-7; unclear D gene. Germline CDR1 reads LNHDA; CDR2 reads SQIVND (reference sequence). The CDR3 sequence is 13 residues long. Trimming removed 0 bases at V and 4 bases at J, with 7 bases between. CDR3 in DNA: TGTGCCAGTAGTATAGACCCCGGGTACGAGCAGTACTTC. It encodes CASSIDPGYEQYF.